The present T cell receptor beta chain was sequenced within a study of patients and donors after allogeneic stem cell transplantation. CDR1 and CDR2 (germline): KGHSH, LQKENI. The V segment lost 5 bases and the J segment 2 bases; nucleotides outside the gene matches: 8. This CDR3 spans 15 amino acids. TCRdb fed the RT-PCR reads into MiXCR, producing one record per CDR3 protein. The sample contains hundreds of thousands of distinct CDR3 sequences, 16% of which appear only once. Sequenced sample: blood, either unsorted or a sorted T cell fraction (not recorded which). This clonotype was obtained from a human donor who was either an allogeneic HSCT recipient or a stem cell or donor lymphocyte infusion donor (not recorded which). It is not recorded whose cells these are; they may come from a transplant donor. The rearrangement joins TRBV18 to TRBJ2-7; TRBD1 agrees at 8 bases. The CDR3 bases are TGTGCCAGCTCAATTACAGGGGGAGTGCCCTACGAGCAGTACTTC. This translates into CASSITGGVPYEQYF. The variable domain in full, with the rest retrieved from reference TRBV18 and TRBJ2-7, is NAGVMQNPRHLVRRRGQEARLRCSPMKGHSHVYWYRQLPEEGLKFMVYLQKENIIDESGMPKERFSAEFPKEGPSILRIQQVVRGDSAAYFCASSITGGVPYEQYFGPGTRLTVT.